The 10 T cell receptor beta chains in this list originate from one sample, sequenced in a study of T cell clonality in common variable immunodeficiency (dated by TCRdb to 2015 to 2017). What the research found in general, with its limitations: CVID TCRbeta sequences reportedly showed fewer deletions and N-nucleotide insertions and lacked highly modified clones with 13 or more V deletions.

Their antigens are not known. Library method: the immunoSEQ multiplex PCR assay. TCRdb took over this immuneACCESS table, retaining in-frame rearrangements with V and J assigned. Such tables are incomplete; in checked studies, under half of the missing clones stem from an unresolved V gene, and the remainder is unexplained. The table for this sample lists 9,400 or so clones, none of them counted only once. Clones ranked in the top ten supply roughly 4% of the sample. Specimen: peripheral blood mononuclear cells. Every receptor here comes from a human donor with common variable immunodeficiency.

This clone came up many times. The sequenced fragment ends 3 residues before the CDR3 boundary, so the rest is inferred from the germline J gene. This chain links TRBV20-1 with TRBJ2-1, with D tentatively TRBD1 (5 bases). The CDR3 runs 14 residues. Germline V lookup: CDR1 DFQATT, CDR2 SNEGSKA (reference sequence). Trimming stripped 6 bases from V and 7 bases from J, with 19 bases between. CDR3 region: CSAPDNRAWNEQFF. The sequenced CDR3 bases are TGCAGTGCGCCGGACAATAGGGCGTGGAATGAG.

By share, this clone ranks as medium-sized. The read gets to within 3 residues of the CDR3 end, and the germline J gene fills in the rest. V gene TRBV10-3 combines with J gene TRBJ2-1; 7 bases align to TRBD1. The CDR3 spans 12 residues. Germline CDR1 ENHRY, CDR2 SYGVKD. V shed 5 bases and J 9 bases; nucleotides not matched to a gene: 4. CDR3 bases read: TGTGCCATCAGTTACCCAGGGGGTGAG. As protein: CAISYPGGE. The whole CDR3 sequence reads CAISYPGGEQFF.

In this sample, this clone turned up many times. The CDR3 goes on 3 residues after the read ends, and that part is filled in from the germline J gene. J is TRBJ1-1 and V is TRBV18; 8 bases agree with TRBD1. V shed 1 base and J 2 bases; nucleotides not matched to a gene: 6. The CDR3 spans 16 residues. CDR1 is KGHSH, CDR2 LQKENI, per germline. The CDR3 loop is CASSPRLGQGNTEAFF. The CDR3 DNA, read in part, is TGTGCCAGCTCACCACGGTTAGGACAGGGAAACACTGAA.

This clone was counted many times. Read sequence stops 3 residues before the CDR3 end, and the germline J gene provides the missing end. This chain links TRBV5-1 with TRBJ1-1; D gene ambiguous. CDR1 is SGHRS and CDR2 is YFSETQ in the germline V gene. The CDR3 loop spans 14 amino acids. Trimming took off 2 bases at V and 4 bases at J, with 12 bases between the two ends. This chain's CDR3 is CASSFYGGPTEAFF. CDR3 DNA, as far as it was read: TGCGCCAGCAGCTTTTATGGAGGGCCCACTGAA.

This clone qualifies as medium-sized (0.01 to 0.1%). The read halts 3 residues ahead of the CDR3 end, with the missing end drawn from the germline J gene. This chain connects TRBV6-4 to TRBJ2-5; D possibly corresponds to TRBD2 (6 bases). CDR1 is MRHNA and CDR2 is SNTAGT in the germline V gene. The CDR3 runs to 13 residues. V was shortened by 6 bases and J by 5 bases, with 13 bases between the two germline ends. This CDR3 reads CASSRDFAETQYF. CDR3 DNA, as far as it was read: TGTGCCAGCAGCCGGGACTTTGCGGAGACC.

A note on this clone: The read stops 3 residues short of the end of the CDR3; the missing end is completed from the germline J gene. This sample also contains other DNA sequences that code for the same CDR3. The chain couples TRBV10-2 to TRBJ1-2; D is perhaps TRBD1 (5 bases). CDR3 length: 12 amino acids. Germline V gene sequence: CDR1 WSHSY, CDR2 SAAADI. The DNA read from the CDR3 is TGCGCCAGCAACCCCGGAGGGGCCGGC. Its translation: CASNPGGAG. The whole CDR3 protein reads CASNPGGAGYTF.

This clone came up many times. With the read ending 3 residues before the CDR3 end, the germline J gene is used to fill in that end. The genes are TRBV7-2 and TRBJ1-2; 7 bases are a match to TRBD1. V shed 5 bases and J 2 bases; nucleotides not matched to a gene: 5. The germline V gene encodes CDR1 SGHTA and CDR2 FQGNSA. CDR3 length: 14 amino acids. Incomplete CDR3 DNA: TGTGCCAGCAGCCCACCGGACAGGAACTATGGC. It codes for CASSPPDRNYG. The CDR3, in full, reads CASSPPDRNYGYTF.

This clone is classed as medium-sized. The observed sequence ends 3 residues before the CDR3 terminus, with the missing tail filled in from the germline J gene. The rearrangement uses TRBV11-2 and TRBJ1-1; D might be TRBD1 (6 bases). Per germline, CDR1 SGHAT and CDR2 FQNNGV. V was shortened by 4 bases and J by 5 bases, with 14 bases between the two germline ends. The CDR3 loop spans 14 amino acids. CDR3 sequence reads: CASSSTGRRTEAFF. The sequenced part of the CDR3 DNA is TGTGCCAGCAGCTCTACAGGGAGGCGAACTGAA.

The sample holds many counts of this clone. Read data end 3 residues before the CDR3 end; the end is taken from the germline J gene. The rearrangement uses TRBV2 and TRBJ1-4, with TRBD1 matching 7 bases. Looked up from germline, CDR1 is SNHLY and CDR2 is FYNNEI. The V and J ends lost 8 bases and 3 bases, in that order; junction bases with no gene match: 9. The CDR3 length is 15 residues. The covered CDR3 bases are TGTGCCAGCGAGGGGTACAGGGGTCCTAATGAAAAA. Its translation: CASEGYRGPNEK. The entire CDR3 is CASEGYRGPNEKLFF.

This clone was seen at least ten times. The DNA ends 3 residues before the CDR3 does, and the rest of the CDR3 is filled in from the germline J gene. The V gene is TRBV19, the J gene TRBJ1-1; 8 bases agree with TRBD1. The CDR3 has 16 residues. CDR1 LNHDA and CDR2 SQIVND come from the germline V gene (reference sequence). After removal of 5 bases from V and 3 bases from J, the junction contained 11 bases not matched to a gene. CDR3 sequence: CASSSGGVFLDTEAFF. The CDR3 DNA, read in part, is TGTGCCAGTAGTTCAGGGGGCGTCTTTTTGGACACTGAA.